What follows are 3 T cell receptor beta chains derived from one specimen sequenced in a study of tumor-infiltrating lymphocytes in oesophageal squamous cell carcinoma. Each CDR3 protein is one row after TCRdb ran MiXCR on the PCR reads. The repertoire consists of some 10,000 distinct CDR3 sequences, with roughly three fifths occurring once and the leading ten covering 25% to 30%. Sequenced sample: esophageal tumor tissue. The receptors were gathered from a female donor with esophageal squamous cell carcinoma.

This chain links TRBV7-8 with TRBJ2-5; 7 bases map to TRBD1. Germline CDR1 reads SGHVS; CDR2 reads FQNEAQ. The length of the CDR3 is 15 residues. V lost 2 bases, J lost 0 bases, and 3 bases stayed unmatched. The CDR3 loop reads CASSLQGTDQETQYF. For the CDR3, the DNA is TGTGCCAGCAGCTTACAGGGGACAGACCAAGAGACCCAGTACTTC.

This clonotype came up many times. CDR3 in DNA: TGTGCCAGCATCTCGACAGGGGGCAATGAGCAGTTCTTC. Its translation: CASISTGGNEQFF. This chain connects TRBV7-9 to TRBJ2-1, with TRBD1 identical over 9 bases. The CDR3 spans 13 residues. The junction had 4 bases not matched to a gene; V was cut back by 7 bases and J by 6 bases. Looked up from germline, CDR1 is SEHNR and CDR2 is FQNEAQ (reference sequence).

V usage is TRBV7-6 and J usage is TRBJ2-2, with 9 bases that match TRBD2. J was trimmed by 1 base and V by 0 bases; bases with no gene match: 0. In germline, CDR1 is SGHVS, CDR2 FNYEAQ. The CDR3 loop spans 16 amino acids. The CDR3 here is CASSLATSGNTGELFF. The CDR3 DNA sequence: TGTGCCAGCAGCTTAGCGACTAGCGGGAACACCGGGGAGCTGTTTTTT.